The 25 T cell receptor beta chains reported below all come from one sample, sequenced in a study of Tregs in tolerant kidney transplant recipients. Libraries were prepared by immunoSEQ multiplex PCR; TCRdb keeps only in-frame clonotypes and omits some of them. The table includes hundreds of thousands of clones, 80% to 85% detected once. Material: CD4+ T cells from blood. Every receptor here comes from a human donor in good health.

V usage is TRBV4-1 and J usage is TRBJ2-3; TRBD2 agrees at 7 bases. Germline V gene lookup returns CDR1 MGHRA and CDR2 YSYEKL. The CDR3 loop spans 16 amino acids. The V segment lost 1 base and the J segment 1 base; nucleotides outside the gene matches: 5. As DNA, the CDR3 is TGCGCCAGCAGCCAAGGATCGGGAGGTCGCACAGATACGCAGTATTTT. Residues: CASSQGSGGRTDTQYF.

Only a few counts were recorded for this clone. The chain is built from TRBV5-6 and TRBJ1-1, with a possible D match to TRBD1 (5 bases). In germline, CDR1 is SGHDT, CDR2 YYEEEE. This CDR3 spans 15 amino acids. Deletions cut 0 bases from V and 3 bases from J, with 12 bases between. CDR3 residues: CASSLAPGLYTEAFF. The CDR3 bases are TGTGCCAGCAGCTTGGCCCCAGGGCTGTACACTGAAGCTTTCTTT.

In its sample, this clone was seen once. CDR3 amino acids: CASRQGFGSYNSPLHF. The CDR3 bases are TGTGCCAGCAGGCAGGGATTCGGAAGCTATAATTCACCCCTCCACTTT. The chain uses TRBV2 and TRBJ1-6; D possibly corresponds to TRBD1 (5 bases). Germline V CDR1 and CDR2: SNHLY, FYNNEI. Trimming stripped 6 bases from V and 3 bases from J, with 15 bases between. The CDR3 has 16 amino acids.

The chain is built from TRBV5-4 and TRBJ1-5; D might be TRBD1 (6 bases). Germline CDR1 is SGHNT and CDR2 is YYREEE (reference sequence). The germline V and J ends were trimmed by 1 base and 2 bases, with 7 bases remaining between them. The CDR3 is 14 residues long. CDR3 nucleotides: TGTGCCAGCAGCTTGAAGGGGGGCAATCAGCCCCAGCATTTT. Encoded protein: CASSLKGGNQPQHF. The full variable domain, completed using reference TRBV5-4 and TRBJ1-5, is ETGVTQSPTHLIKTRGQQVTLRCSSQSGHNTVSWYQQALGQGPQFIFQYYREEENGRGNFPPRFSGLQFPNYSSELNVNALELDDSALYLCASSLKGGNQPQHFGDGTRLSIL.

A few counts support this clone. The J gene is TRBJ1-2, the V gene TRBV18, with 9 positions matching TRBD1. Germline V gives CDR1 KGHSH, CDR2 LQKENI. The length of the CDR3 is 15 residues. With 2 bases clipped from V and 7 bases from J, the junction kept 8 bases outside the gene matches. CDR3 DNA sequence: TGTGCCAGCTCACCATTGGCGGGACAGGGCTTTGGCTACACCTTC. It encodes CASSPLAGQGFGYTF. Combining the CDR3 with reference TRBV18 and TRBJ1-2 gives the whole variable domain NAGVMQNPRHLVRRRGQEARLRCSPMKGHSHVYWYRQLPEEGLKFMVYLQKENIIDESGMPKERFSAEFPKEGPSILRIQQVVRGDSAAYFCASSPLAGQGFGYTFGSGTRLTVV.

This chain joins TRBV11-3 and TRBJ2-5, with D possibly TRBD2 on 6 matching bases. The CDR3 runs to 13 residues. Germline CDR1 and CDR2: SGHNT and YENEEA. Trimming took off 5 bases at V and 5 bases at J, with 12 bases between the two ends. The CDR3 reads CASSGGVGETQYF. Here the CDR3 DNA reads TGTGCCAGCAGCGGAGGGGTCGGGGAGACCCAGTACTTC.

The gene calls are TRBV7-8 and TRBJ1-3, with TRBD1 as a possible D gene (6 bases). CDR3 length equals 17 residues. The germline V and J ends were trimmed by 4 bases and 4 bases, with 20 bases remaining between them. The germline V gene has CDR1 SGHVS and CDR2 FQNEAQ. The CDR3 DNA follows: TGTGCCAGCAGCTCCAGACAGAAGGGGGAGGGAGGAAACACCATATATTTT. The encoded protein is CASSSRQKGEGGNTIYF.

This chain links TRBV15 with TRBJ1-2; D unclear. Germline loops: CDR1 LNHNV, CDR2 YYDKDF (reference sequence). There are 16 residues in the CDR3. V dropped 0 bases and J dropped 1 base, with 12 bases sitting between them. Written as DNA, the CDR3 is TGTGCCACCAGCAGAGATCCCTTCGCGGATAACTATGGCTACACCTTC. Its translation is CATSRDPFADNYGYTF.

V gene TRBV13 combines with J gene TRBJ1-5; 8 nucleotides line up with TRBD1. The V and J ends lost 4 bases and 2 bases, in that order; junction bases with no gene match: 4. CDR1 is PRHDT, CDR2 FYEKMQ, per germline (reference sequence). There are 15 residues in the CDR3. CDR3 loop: CASSSGQGGNQPQHF. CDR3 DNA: TGTGCCAGCAGCTCCGGACAGGGTGGCAATCAGCCCCAGCATTTT.

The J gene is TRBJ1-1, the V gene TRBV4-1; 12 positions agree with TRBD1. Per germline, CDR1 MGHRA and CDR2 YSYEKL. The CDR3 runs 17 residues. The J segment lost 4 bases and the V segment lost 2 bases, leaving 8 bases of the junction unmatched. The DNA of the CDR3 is TGCGCCAGCAGCCAAAAGGGACAGGGGGCGAAGGGCACTGAAGCTTTCTTT. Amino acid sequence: CASSQKGQGAKGTEAFF.

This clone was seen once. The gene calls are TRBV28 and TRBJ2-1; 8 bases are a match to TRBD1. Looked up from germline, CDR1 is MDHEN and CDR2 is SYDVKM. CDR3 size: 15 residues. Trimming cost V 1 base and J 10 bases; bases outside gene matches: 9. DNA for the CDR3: TGTGCCAGCAGTTTATCCGGACAGGGCGCCCGGGAGCAGTTCTTC. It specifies CASSLSGQGAREQFF.

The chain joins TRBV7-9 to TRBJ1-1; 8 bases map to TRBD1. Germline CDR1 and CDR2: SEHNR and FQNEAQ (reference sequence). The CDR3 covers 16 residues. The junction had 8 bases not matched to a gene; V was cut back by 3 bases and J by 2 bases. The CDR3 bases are TGTGCCAGCAGCTTTGATGCCAGGGGGCCCAACACTGAAGCTTTCTTT. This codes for CASSFDARGPNTEAFF.

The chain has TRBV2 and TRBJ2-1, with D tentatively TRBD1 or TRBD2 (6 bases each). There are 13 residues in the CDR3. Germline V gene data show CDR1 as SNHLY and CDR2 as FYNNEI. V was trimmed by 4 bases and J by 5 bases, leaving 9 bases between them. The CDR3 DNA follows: TGTGCCAGCAGTGTAAGGGGGGACAATGAGCAGTTCTTC. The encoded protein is CASSVRGDNEQFF.

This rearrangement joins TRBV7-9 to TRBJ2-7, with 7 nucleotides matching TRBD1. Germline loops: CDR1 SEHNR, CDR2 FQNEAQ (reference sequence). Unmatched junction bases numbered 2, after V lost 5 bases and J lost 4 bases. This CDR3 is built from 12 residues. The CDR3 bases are TGTGCCAGCAGCGGACAGGTTTACGAGCAGTACTTC. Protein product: CASSGQVYEQYF. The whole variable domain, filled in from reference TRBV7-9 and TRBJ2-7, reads DTGVSQNPRHKITKRGQNVTFRCDPISEHNRLYWYRQTLGQGPEFLTYFQNEAQLEKSRLLSDRFSAERPKGSFSTLEIQRTEQGDSAMYLCASSGQVYEQYFGPGTRLTVT.

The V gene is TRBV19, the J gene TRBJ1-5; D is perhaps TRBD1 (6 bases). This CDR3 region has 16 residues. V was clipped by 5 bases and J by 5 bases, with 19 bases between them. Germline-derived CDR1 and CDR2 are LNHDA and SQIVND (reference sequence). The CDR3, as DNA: TGTGCCAGTAGTCCCCGAGGACACAGGGCTTATCAGCCCCAGCATTTT. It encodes CASSPRGHRAYQPQHF.

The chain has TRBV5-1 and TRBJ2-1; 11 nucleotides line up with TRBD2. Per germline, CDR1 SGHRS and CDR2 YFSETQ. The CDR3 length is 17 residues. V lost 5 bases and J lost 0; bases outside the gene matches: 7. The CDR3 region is CASRQTSGGSSYNEQFF. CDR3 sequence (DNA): TGCGCCAGCAGACAAACTAGCGGGGGAAGCTCCTACAATGAGCAGTTCTTC.

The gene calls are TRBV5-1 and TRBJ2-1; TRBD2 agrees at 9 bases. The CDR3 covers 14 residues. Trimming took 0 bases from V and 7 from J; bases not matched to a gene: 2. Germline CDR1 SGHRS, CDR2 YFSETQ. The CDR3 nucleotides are TGCGCCAGCAGCTTGGGCGGGAGGGCGAATGAGCAGTTCTTC. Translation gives CASSLGGRANEQFF.

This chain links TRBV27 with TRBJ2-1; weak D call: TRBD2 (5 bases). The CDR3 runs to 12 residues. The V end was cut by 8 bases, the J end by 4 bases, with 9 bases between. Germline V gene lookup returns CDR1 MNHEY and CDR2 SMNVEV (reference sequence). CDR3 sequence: CASGGYYNEQFF. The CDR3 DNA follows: TGTGCCAGCGGCGGGTATTACAATGAGCAGTTCTTC.

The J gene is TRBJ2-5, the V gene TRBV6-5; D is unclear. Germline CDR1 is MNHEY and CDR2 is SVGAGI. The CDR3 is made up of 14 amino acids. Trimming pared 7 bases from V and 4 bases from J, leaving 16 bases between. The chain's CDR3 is CASKTHRATETQYF. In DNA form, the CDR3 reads TGTGCCAGCAAAACTCACCGGGCCACAGAGACCCAGTACTTC.

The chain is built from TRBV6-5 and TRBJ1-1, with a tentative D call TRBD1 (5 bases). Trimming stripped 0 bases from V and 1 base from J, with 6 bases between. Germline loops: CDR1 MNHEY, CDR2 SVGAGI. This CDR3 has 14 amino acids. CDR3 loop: CASSYSGANTEAFF. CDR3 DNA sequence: TGTGCCAGCAGTTACTCCGGGGCGAACACTGAAGCTTTCTTT.

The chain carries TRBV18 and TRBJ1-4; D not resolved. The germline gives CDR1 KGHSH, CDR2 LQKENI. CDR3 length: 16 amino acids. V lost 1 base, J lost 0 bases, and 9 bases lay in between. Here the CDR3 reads CASSPRVTATNEKLFF. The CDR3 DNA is TGTGCCAGCTCACCACGGGTAACAGCAACTAATGAAAAACTGTTTTTT.

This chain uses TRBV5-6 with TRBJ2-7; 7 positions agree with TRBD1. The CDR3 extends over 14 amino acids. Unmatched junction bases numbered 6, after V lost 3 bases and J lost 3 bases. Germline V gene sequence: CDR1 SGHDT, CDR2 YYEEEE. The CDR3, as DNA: TGTGCCAGCAGCTGGGCCGGACAGGTCTACGAGCAGTACTTC. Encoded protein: CASSWAGQVYEQYF.

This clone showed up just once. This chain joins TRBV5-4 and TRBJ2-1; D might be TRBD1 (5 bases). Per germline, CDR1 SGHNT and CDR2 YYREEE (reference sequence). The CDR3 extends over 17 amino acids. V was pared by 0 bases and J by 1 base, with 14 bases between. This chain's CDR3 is CASSLGPRGASYNEQFF. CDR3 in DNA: TGTGCCAGCAGCTTGGGGCCGCGTGGGGCGTCCTACAATGAGCAGTTCTTC.

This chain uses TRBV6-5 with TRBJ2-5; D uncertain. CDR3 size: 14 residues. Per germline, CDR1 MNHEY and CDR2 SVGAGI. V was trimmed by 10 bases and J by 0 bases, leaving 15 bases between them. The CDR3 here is CATSRGGDQETQYF. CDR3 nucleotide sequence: TGTGCCACCTCGAGAGGTGGGGACCAAGAGACCCAGTACTTC.

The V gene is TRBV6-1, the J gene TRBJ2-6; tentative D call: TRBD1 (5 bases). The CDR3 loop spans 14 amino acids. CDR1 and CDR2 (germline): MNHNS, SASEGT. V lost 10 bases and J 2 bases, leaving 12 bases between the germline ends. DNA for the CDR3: TGTGCCAACTCAGGGTCTACTGGGGCCAACGTCCTGACTTTC. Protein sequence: CANSGSTGANVLTF.